The T cell receptor beta chain under discussion was sequenced for a study of T cell changes during pregnancy in multiple sclerosis. Clones were sequenced by immunoSEQ multiplex PCR, and TCRdb holds only the in-frame ones, with some missing. The sample holds tens of thousands of clones, approximately 86% seen once. After removal of 7 bases from V and 8 bases from J, the junction contained 15 bases not matched to a gene. This CDR3 is built from 16 residues. Germline CDR1 and CDR2: SGHNT and YYREEE (reference sequence). The rearrangement links TRBV5-4 to TRBJ1-4; TRBD1 matches at 9 bases. This sample comprised CD4+ T cells from peripheral blood mononuclear cells, obtained in the third trimester of pregnancy. The sequence was obtained from a female donor with multiple sclerosis, enrolled in a pregnancy study. The CDR3 DNA reads as TGTGCCAGCTCCCAAGGGGCCCGACAGGGGGAAGAAAAACTGTTTTTT. Translation gives CASSQGARQGEEKLFF.